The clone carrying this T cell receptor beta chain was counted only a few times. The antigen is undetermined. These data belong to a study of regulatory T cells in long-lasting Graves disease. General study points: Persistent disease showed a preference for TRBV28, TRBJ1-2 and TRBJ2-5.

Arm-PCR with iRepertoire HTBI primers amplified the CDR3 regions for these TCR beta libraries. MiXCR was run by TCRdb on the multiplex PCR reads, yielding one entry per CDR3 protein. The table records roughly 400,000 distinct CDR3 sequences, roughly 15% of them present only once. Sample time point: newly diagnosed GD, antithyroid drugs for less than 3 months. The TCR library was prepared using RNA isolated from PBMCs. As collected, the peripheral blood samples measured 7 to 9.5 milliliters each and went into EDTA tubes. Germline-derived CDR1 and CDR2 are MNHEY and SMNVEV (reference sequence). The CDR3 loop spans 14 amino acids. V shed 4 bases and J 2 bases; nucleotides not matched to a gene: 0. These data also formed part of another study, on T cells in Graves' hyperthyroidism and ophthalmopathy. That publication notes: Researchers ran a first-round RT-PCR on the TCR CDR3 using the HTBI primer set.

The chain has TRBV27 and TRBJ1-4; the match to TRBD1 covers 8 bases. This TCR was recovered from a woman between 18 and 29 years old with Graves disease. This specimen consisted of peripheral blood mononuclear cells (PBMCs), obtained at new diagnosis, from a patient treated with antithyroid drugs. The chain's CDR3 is CASSWDRTNEKLFF. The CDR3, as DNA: TGTGCCAGCAGTTGGGACAGGACTAATGAAAAACTGTTTTTT.